A selection of T cell receptor beta chains follows, all from one sample in a study of blood T cell repertoires in COVID-19. Profiled with immunoSEQ multiplex PCR; TCRdb holds only in-frame clones, not every one. Among about 270,000 clones, around 90% were seen once, and the ten largest hold about 3%. The sample comprised PBMCs or T cells enriched from blood (not recorded which). These receptor sequences come from a woman in her fifties or sixties who had recovered from COVID-19. Each CDR3 is given with its conserved first and last residue. D genes are given only for firm matches. Size is stated for part of the rows, as once, few or many counts, or as a class when the clone is expanded.

j_call | v_call | d_call | cdr3_length | clone_size | cdr3_aa | cdr3_nt
TRBJ1-4 | TRBV9 | NA | 14 | once | CASALAATNEKLFF | TGTGCCAGCGCTCTGGCTGCAACTAATGAAAAACTGTTTTTT
TRBJ1-5 | TRBV28 | NA | 14 | once | CASSLSQGIRPQHF | TGTGCCAGCAGTTTAAGTCAGGGGATTAGACCCCAGCATTTT
TRBJ2-5 | TRBV10-2 | TRBD2 | 16 | NA | CASRDLAGGNGETQYF | TGCGCCAGCAGGGACCTAGCGGGAGGTAACGGAGAGACCCAGTACTTC
TRBJ1-2 | TRBV7-8 | NA | 15 | NA | CASSLGGTRGYGYTF | TGTGCCAGCAGCTTAGGGGGTACCAGGGGCTATGGCTACACCTTC
TRBJ2-3 | TRBV28 | NA | 14 | NA | CASSSPTPTDTQYF | TGTGCCAGCAGTTCCCCTACCCCCACAGATACGCAGTATTTT
TRBJ2-3 | TRBV12-3/TRBV12-4 | NA | 12 | once | CASTSGEYTQYF | TGTGCCAGCACGTCAGGGGAGTATACGCAGTATTTT
TRBJ2-2 | TRBV28 | TRBD2 | 16 | NA | CASSTSGSGRAGELFF | TGTGCCAGCAGTACCTCGGGTAGCGGGAGGGCCGGGGAGCTGTTTTTT
TRBJ1-5 | TRBV29-1 | TRBD1 | 14 | NA | CSVAGTGNNQPQHF | TGCAGCGTTGCCGGGACAGGGAATAATCAGCCCCAGCATTTT
TRBJ2-7 | TRBV6-2/TRBV6-3 | NA | 14 | once | CASSHRTDGTEQYF | TGTGCCAGCAGCCATCGGACAGACGGTACCGAGCAGTACTTC
TRBJ2-3 | TRBV5-6 | NA | 17 | NA | CASSFFRVTSSTDTQYF | TGTGCCAGCAGCTTTTTTCGGGTCACCTCTAGCACAGATACGCAGTATTTT
TRBJ1-1 | TRBV28 | TRBD1 | 17 | NA | CASSYGGTGGWGTEAFF | TGTGCCAGCAGTTATGGCGGGACAGGGGGTTGGGGCACTGAAGCTTTCTTT
TRBJ1-5 | TRBV19 | NA | 16 | NA | CASSMGSGGGGQPQHF | TGTGCCAGTAGTATGGGCTCGGGGGGGGGCGGTCAGCCCCAGCATTTT
TRBJ1-4 | TRBV7-9 | NA | 15 | NA | CASSFRQTTNEKLFF | TGTGCCAGCAGCTTCAGACAGACAACTAATGAAAAACTGTTTTTT
TRBJ2-7 | TRBV3-1/TRBV3-2 | TRBD1 | 15 | NA | CASSLQGDHSYEQYF | TGTGCCAGCAGCCTACAGGGGGATCATTCCTACGAGCAGTACTTC
TRBJ1-2 | TRBV5-6 | NA | 14 | NA | CASSLWAGRYGYTF | TGTGCCAGCAGCTTGTGGGCAGGGCGCTATGGCTACACCTTC
TRBJ1-2 | TRBV24-1 | NA | 14 | once | CATSDQGGNYGYTF | TGTGCCACCAGTGATCAGGGCGGCAACTATGGCTACACCTTC
TRBJ1-6 | TRBV3-1/TRBV3-2 | NA | 14 | NA | CASSSDRVNSPLHF | TGTGCCAGCAGCTCAGACAGAGTGAATTCACCCCTCCACTTT
TRBJ1-2 | TRBV6-5 | NA | 11 | NA | CASSQGTDYTF | TGTGCCAGCAGTCAGGGTACCGACTACACCTTC
TRBJ1-2 | TRBV5-1 | NA | 15 | NA | CASSLDLTGDYGYTF | TGCGCCAGCAGCTTGGACTTGACGGGGGACTATGGCTACACCTTC
TRBJ1-6 | TRBV27 | TRBD1 | 18 | NA | CASSLSQGVGVYNSPLHF | TGTGCCAGCAGTTTATCGCAGGGGGTTGGGGTCTATAATTCACCCCTCCACTTT
TRBJ1-5 | TRBV30 | TRBD1 | 15 | NA | CAWSASGTVNQPQHF | TGTGCCTGGAGTGCCTCCGGGACAGTTAATCAGCCCCAGCATTTT
TRBJ2-7 | TRBV6-5 | NA | 15 | NA | CASRAPGARGYEQYF | TGTGCCAGCAGAGCCCCTGGCGCGAGGGGGTACGAGCAGTACTTC
TRBJ2-7 | TRBV28 | NA | 12 | NA | CASSVQGYEQYF | TGTGCCAGCAGCGTACAGGGCTACGAGCAGTACTTC
TRBJ2-1 | TRBV6-1 | TRBD2 | 17 | NA | CASSESLAGSSYNEQFF | TGTGCCAGCAGTGAATCCCTAGCGGGGAGCTCCTACAATGAGCAGTTCTTC
TRBJ2-7 | TRBV27 | TRBD1 | 13 | NA | CASPRDRGPEQYF | TGTGCCAGCCCCCGGGACAGGGGCCCCGAGCAGTACTTC
TRBJ2-7 | TRBV30 | NA | 15 | NA | CAWSVELSGNHEQYF | TGTGCCTGGAGTGTAGAGTTGTCAGGGAATCACGAGCAGTACTTC